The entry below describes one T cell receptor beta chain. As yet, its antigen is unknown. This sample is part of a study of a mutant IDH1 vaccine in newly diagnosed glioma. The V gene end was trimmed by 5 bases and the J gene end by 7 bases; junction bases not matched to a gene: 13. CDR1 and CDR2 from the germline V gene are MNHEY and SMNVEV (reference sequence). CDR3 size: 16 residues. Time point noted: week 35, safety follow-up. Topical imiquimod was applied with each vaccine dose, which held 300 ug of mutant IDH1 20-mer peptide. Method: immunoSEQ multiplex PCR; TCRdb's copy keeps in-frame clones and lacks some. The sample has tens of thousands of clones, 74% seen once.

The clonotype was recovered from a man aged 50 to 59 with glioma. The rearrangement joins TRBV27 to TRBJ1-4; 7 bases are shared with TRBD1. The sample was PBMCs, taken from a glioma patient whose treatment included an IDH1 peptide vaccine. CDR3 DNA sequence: TGTGCCAGCAGTCCTCTATCGACAGGGCGCGGTGAAAAACTGTTTTTT. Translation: CASSPLSTGRGEKLFF.